This T cell receptor (beta chain) originates from a study of blood T cell repertoires in COVID-19. The wider study: COVID-19 samples, acute and convalescent, were from the United States, Italy and Spain.

Trimming took off 2 bases at V and 1 base at J, with 12 bases between the two ends. The V gene's germline CDR1 is SGHRS and CDR2 YFSETQ. The CDR3 sequence is 15 residues long. Per the study methods: For nucleated cells, counts were estimated from reference gene primer amplification. Method: immunoSEQ multiplex PCR; TCRdb's copy keeps in-frame clones and lacks some. That table is the source of V, J and clone size, and D and trimming were worked out from the DNA. The repertoire holds over 120,000 clones, with about 80% as singletons. Material: peripheral blood. The chain combines TRBV5-1 with TRBJ2-5; TRBD1 might be the D (5 bases). The TCR was taken from a woman between 55 and 75 years old with acute or convalescent COVID-19. CDR3 amino acids: CASSFRAGPQETQYF. The CDR3, as DNA: TGCGCCAGCAGCTTTCGCGCAGGGCCCCAAGAGACCCAGTACTTC. The full variable domain, rest sourced from reference TRBV5-1 and TRBJ2-5, is KAGVTQTPRYLIKTRGQQVTLSCSPISGHRSVSWYQQTPGQGLQFLFEYFSETQRNKGNFPGRFSGRQFSNSRSEMNVSTLELGDSALYLCASSFRAGPQETQYFGPGTRLLVL.